This T cell receptor (beta chain) was found in a study of blood T cell repertoires in COVID-19. As for the study in general: From T cells, B-cell-depleted T cells, or PBMCs came the material, which was cDNA or gDNA.

J was trimmed by 6 bases and V by 2 bases; bases with no gene match: 0. This CDR3 comprises 11 residues. Germline V CDR1 and CDR2: DFQATT, SNEGSKA (reference sequence). TCRdb's copy holds only in-frame clones and misses some; the assay was immunoSEQ multiplex PCR. The sample holds roughly 190,000 clones, approximately 90% seen once. A remark on this clone: The sample contains more than one DNA sequence encoding this CDR3.

The chain couples TRBV20-1 to TRBJ1-2; 7 positions agree with TRBD1. The source is a man aged 40-49 years with active or convalescent COVID-19. Material for sequencing was peripheral blood. CDR3 loop: CSARQGDGYTF. As DNA, the CDR3 is TGCAGTGCTAGACAGGGGGATGGCTACACCTTC.